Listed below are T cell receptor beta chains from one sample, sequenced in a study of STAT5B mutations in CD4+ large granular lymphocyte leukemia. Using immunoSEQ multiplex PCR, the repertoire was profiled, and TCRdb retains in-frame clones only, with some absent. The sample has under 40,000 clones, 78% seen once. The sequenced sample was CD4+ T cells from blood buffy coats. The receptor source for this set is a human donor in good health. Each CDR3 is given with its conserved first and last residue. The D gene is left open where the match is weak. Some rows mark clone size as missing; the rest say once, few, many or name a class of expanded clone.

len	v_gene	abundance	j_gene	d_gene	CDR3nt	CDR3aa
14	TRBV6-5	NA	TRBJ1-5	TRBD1	TGTGCCAGCAGTCAGGGGGATAGCAATCAGCCCCAGCATTTT	CASSQGDSNQPQHF
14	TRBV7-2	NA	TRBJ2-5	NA	TGTGCCAGCAGCTTTGCCCTGGAGGGGGAGACCCAGTACTTC	CASSFALEGETQYF
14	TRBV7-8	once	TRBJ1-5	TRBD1	TGTGCCAGCATGGGGACAGGTATGAATCAGCCCCAGCATTTT	CASMGTGMNQPQHF
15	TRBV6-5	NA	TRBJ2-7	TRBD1	TGTGCCAGCAGTTACTCGGACAGGCGTAACTACGAGCAGTACTTC	CASSYSDRRNYEQYF
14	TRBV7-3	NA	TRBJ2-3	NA	TGTGCCAGCTCCTACAGGGACTCCACAGATACGCAGTATTTT	CASSYRDSTDTQYF
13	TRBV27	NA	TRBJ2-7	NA	TGTGCCAGCAGTTTATGGGGCACCTACGAGCAGTACTTC	CASSLWGTYEQYF
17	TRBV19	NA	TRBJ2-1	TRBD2	TGTGCCAGTATCCCGACTAGCGGGCTATTCTCCTACAATGAGCAGTTCTTC	CASIPTSGLFSYNEQFF
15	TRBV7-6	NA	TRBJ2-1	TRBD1	TGTGCCAGCAGTAGAGGGACAGGGACATACGATGAGCAGTTCTTC	CASSRGTGTYDEQFF
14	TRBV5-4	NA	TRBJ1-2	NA	TGTGCCAGCAGCTTAAGGACGCAGCTTAATGGCTACACCTTC	CASSLRTQLNGYTF
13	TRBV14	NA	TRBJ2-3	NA	TGTGCCAGCAGCCAAGGAGGGTCAGATACGCAGTATTTT	CASSQGGSDTQYF
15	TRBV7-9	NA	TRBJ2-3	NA	TGTGCCAGCAGCCCCGGGTATGCTAGCACAGATACGCAGTATTTT	CASSPGYASTDTQYF